This TCR beta chain was retrieved from a study of blood T cell repertoires in COVID-19. Study as a whole: Acute and convalescent COVID-19 specimens originated in the United States, Italy and Spain. T cells, B-cell-depleted T cells, or PBMCs provided the cDNA or gDNA that served as material.

Germline V lookup: CDR1 KGHSH, CDR2 LQKENI. Trimming stripped 1 base from V and 6 bases from J, with 9 bases between. The CDR3 has 13 residues. As originally analysed: Nucleated cell counts were estimated from reference gene primer amplification. This table comes from immunoSEQ multiplex PCR, and its TCRdb copy is limited to in-frame clones, with some not included. That table furnishes V, J and clone size, whereas the DNA furnished D and trimming. The sample contains about 270,000 clones, 81% of which appear only once. The sequenced material came from peripheral blood. The V call is TRBV18, the J call TRBJ1-2, with D hard to call. The TCR originated in an older woman with active or convalescent COVID-19. The CDR3 DNA reads TGTGCCAGCTCACCACGACCAGCGGATGGCTACACCTTC. Its protein is CASSPRPADGYTF.